This T cell receptor (beta chain) is drawn from a study of shared clonotypes between healthy human individuals. Healthy HIV-negative adults without recent acute infections or vaccinations served as donors. Comments on this clone: The antigen is unknown.

Study results and limitations: The diversity represented, both genetic and in exposure history, was limited by few donors.

DNA input for the unsorted PBMC replicate PCRs was about 270 ng, approximately 30,000 T cell genomes. The data were produced by immunoSEQ multiplex PCR, yet TCRdb's version contains in-frame clones alone and is incomplete. The sample records about 490,000 clones, approximately 81% being singletons. The receptor's source is a woman between 40 and 50 years old in good health. Some clones in this sample may be carry-over from other donors' samples. Sequencing was carried out using PBMCs.

The CDR3 loop is CASRRGTAQVYSGYTF. CDR3 nucleotide sequence: TGTGCCAGCAGACGAGGGACAGCACAAGTCTACAGCGGCTACACCTTC. V gene TRBV28 combines with J gene TRBJ1-2; 7 bases agree with TRBD1. Per the germline V gene, CDR1 is MDHEN and CDR2 is SYDVKM. V gave up 6 bases and J gave up 8 bases; unmatched junction bases: 18. This CDR3 has 16 residues.